A single sample gave rise to the 27 T cell receptor beta chains below, sequenced in a study of blood T cell repertoires in COVID-19. Only in-frame clones appear in the TCRdb table, and some are missing; sequencing was by immunoSEQ multiplex PCR. The table lists over 200,000 clones, 83% of them singletons, with roughly 1.3% in the top ten. The specimen was peripheral blood. Receptors originate from a woman in her thirties with COVID-19, enrolled during active disease.

The chain uses TRBV7-2 and TRBJ2-4, with 7 nucleotides matching TRBD1. Germline CDR1 SGHTA, CDR2 FQGNSA. The length of the CDR3 is 14 residues. Unmatched junction bases numbered 3, after V lost 7 bases and J lost 0 bases. CDR3 residues: CASTGGLAKNIQYF. In nucleotides, the CDR3 is TGTGCCAGCACAGGGGGTCTAGCCAAAAACATTCAGTACTTC.

This clone was seen once. The chain couples TRBV7-3 to TRBJ2-3; 9 positions agree with TRBD2. The germline gives CDR1 SGHTA, CDR2 FQGTGA. There are 17 residues in the CDR3. Trimming cost V 5 bases and J 5 bases; bases outside gene matches: 14. The CDR3 reads CASSRQRTSAAVDTQYF. The CDR3 nucleotides are TGTGCCAGCAGCCGACAAAGGACTAGCGCGGCGGTAGATACGCAGTATTTT.

The chain joins TRBV9 to TRBJ2-1; the D is unclear. Between the trimmed V and J ends, which lost 1 base and 0 bases, there was a span of 8 bases. CDR1 and CDR2 from the germline V gene are SGDLS and YYNGEE. The CDR3 consists of 15 residues. The chain's CDR3 is CASSVRVNSYNEQFF. CDR3 nucleotide sequence: TGTGCCAGCAGCGTACGAGTAAACTCCTACAATGAGCAGTTCTTC.

The chain employs TRBV5-6 and TRBJ1-1; no clear D. CDR1 and CDR2 (germline): SGHDT, YYEEEE. Trimming cost V 2 bases and J 5 bases, with 10 bases left between them. CDR3 length equals 13 residues. The CDR3 coding sequence is TGTGCCAGCAGCTTCAGAGGCGCGACTGAAGCTTTCTTT. Protein product: CASSFRGATEAFF.

The sample holds a few counts of this clone. The gene calls are TRBV6-4 and TRBJ2-1; 7 bases are a match to TRBD2. The CDR3 has 13 amino acids. Germline loops: CDR1 MRHNA, CDR2 SNTAGT. V gave up 5 bases and J gave up 5 bases; unmatched junction bases: 3. CDR3 DNA sequence: TGTGCCAGCAGTAGCGGGGATAACAATGAGCAGTTCTTC. Amino acids: CASSSGDNNEQFF.

This clone appeared once. CDR3 sequence (DNA): TGCAGCGTTGAGGAGAGGGTGATGAACACTGAAGCTTTCTTT. It encodes CSVEERVMNTEAFF. This rearrangement joins TRBV29-1 to TRBJ1-1; no firm D call. CDR1 and CDR2 (germline): SQVTM, ANQGSEA. V was pared by 3 bases and J by 0 bases, with 11 bases between. This CDR3 contains 14 residues.

V gene TRBV6-6 combines with J gene TRBJ2-6; D gene ambiguous. The germline gives CDR1 MNHNY, CDR2 SVGAGI (reference sequence). Trimming removed 4 bases from V and 0 bases from J, with 4 bases in between. The CDR3 sequence is 14 residues long. The CDR3 is CASSFSSGANVLTF. CDR3 coding DNA: TGTGCCAGCAGTTTTAGCTCTGGGGCCAACGTCCTGACTTTC.

The chain links TRBV23-1 to TRBJ1-2; maybe TRBD1 (5 bases). TRBV23-1 is placed among ORFs of uncertain function. This CDR3 is built from 14 residues. Trimming stripped 5 bases from V and 6 bases from J, with 16 bases between. As DNA, the CDR3 is TGCGCCAGCAGTTTAGTCCCCGGGGGAGATGGCTACACCTTC. Encoded protein: CASSLVPGGDGYTF.

This chain connects TRBV9 to TRBJ2-7, with 9 nucleotides matching TRBD1. V was pared by 3 bases and J by 2 bases, with 6 bases of the junction left unmatched. CDR3 length equals 15 residues. Germline V gene data show CDR1 as SGDLS and CDR2 as YYNGEE. CDR3 DNA: TGTGCCAGCAGCGCCTCCGGGACAGGGACCTACGAGCAGTACTTC. Translating it yields CASSASGTGTYEQYF. The variable domain in full, with the rest retrieved from reference TRBV9 and TRBJ2-7, is DSGVTQTPKHLITATGQRVTLRCSPRSGDLSVYWYQQSLDQGLQFLIQYYNGEERAKGNILERFSAQQFPDLHSELNLSSLELGDSALYFCASSASGTGTYEQYFGPGTRLTVT.

The chain has TRBV7-9 and TRBJ1-1; D possibly corresponds to TRBD1 (5 bases). Trimming left V 3 bases short and J 0 bases short, with 11 bases between. The germline V gene encodes CDR1 SEHNR and CDR2 FQNEAQ (reference sequence). CDR3 length: 15 residues. The chain's CDR3 is CASSLWEQVNTEAFF. The CDR3 DNA is TGTGCCAGCAGCTTGTGGGAACAGGTGAACACTGAAGCTTTCTTT.

This chain uses TRBV6-2 or TRBV6-3 with TRBJ2-1; 7 nucleotides line up with TRBD2. Per the germline V gene, CDR1 is MNHEY and CDR2 is SVGEGT. The V gene end was trimmed by 7 bases and the J gene end by 3 bases; junction bases not matched to a gene: 9. The CDR3 is 15 residues long. The DNA of the CDR3 is TGTGCCAGCACCCCTTCGGGACTATACTACAATGAGCAGTTCTTC. Translating gives CASTPSGLYYNEQFF.

This chain joins TRBV6-5 and TRBJ1-6; tentatively, D is TRBD1 (5 bases). The CDR3 sequence is 14 residues long. Trimming shortened V by 8 bases and J by 7 bases, and 15 bases separated the two germline ends. In germline, CDR1 is MNHEY, CDR2 SVGAGI. CDR3 amino acids: CASRMAGENSPLHF. CDR3 DNA: TGTGCCAGCCGAATGGCGGGGGAGAATTCACCCCTCCACTTT.

This clone showed up just once. This chain uses TRBV3-1 (or the pseudogene TRBV3-2) with TRBJ2-7, with 7 bases matching TRBD2. The trim removed 4 bases at V and 2 bases at J, leaving 5 bases unmatched. From germline, CDR1 is LGHDT and CDR2 YNNKEL (reference sequence). The CDR3 has 14 residues. CDR3 in amino acids: CASSPSGLAYEQYF. In nucleotides, the CDR3 is TGTGCCAGCAGCCCCTCCGGACTAGCCTACGAGCAGTACTTC.

This clone occurred once. CDR3 residues: CASSPRDYILSSTDTQYF. The CDR3 DNA sequence: TGTGCCAGCAGTCCTCGGGACTACATCCTATCGAGCACAGATACGCAGTATTTT. This rearrangement joins TRBV6-6 to TRBJ2-3; 7 nucleotides agree with TRBD2. V lost 5 bases, J lost 0 bases, and 14 bases stayed unmatched. This CDR3 has 18 residues. Germline V lookup: CDR1 MNHNY, CDR2 SVGAGI (reference sequence).

V gene TRBV19 combines with J gene TRBJ2-1; 13 nucleotides match TRBD2. Germline CDR1 and CDR2: LNHDA and SQIVND (reference sequence). The CDR3 has 16 residues. V dropped 6 bases and J dropped 0; count of bases not matched to a gene: 2. CDR3 sequence: CASRTSGGPSYNEQFF. The CDR3 DNA is TGTGCCAGTAGGACTAGCGGGGGGCCCTCCTACAATGAGCAGTTCTTC.

The chain carries TRBV6-5 and TRBJ2-7; D unclear. V was clipped by 6 bases and J by 2 bases, with 8 bases between them. The CDR3 sequence is 12 residues long. Per the germline V gene, CDR1 is MNHEY and CDR2 is SVGAGI. The CDR3 bases are TGTGCCAGCAGGCCAGGTCCCTACGAGCAGTACTTC. Amino acids: CASRPGPYEQYF.

The chain combines TRBV7-2 with TRBJ2-1, with 14 bases identical to TRBD2. V dropped 1 base and J dropped 6; count of bases not matched to a gene: 5. The CDR3 consists of 17 residues. CDR1 and CDR2 (germline): SGHTA, FQGNSA. CDR3 in amino acids: CASSLGLAGGPGNEQFF. The CDR3 nucleotides read TGTGCCAGCAGCTTAGGACTAGCGGGGGGGCCGGGCAATGAGCAGTTCTTC.

The chain has TRBV5-1 and TRBJ1-4, with TRBD1 as a possible D gene (6 bases). Trimming took 3 bases from V and 4 from J, leaving 16 bases between them. Germline lookup yields CDR1 SGHRS and CDR2 YFSETQ. The CDR3 is 16 amino acids. The CDR3 DNA is TGCGCCAGCAGCTCGCAGGGGTTCGCGGGTAATGAAAAACTGTTTTTT. Amino acids: CASSSQGFAGNEKLFF.

The chain couples TRBV9 to TRBJ2-5, with 8 bases identical to TRBD2. The CDR3 has 15 amino acids. The V gene's germline CDR1 is SGDLS and CDR2 YYNGEE. V dropped 0 bases and J dropped 3; count of bases not matched to a gene: 4. CDR3 DNA sequence: TGTGCCAGCAGCGTAGCGCCGGGAGGGGAAGAGACCCAGTACTTC. This codes for CASSVAPGGEETQYF. Complete variable domain (other parts from reference TRBV9 and TRBJ2-5): DSGVTQTPKHLITATGQRVTLRCSPRSGDLSVYWYQQSLDQGLQFLIQYYNGEERAKGNILERFSAQQFPDLHSELNLSSLELGDSALYFCASSVAPGGEETQYFGPGTRLLVL.

The chain couples TRBV27 to TRBJ1-6; D gene unclear. The CDR3 contains 15 residues. Deletions cut 8 bases from V and 2 bases from J, with 13 bases between. Per the germline V gene, CDR1 is MNHEY and CDR2 is SMNVEV (reference sequence). The CDR3 nucleotides are TGTGCCAGCCAGACACTCACCCCCTATAATTCACCCCTCCACTTT. Amino acids: CASQTLTPYNSPLHF.

The chain recombines TRBV3-1 (or the pseudogene TRBV3-2) with TRBJ1-6; D is unclear. The CDR3 loop spans 18 amino acids. V lost 0 bases, J lost 0 bases, and 12 bases lay in between. Germline CDR1 LGHDT, CDR2 YNNKEL (reference sequence). In DNA, the CDR3 is TGTGCCAGCAGCCAAGACTCCGGCGGGAGCTCCTATAATTCACCCCTCCACTTT. This codes for CASSQDSGGSSYNSPLHF.

In its sample, this clone was seen a few times. The chain couples TRBV10-3 to TRBJ2-1, with a weak D call TRBD2 (5 bases). CDR3 length equals 16 residues. Per germline, CDR1 ENHRY and CDR2 SYGVKD. Deletions cut 5 bases from V and 5 bases from J, with 19 bases between. Here the CDR3 DNA reads TGTGCCATCAGTCCTGGACTGGCGGGCGATAACAATGAGCAGTTCTTC. It specifies CAISPGLAGDNNEQFF.

This clone was counted once. CDR3 in amino acids: CASSLGEQETQYF. DNA for the CDR3: TGTGCCAGCAGTTTAGGAGAACAAGAGACCCAGTACTTC. This chain uses TRBV12-3 or TRBV12-4 with TRBJ2-5; D remains unclear. There are 13 residues in the CDR3. The V gene lost 1 base and the J gene lost 2 bases, with 5 bases spanning the gap.

The J gene is TRBJ1-1, the V gene TRBV7-9; no firm D call. Per the germline V gene, CDR1 is SEHNR and CDR2 is FQNEAQ (reference sequence). Between the trimmed V and J ends, which lost 3 bases and 11 bases, there was a span of 28 bases. This CDR3 spans 17 amino acids. CDR3 DNA: TGTGCCAGCAGCTTCTCTAATATGACAAAGCGGGTTTTAGAGGCTTTCTTT. Amino acids: CASSFSNMTKRVLEAFF.

The chain joins TRBV5-5 to TRBJ1-2; 7 nucleotides agree with TRBD1. The junction had 6 bases not matched to a gene; V was cut back by 4 bases and J by 3 bases. Germline V gene sequence: CDR1 SGHKS, CDR2 YYEKEE (reference sequence). This CDR3 spans 14 amino acids. CDR3 residues: CASSRTGGDYGYTF. CDR3 nucleotide sequence: TGTGCCAGCAGCCGGACAGGAGGGGACTATGGCTACACCTTC.

This sequence joins TRBV7-3 and TRBJ2-1, with D possibly TRBD1 on 6 matching bases. Deletions cut 6 bases from V and 0 bases from J, with 18 bases between. The CDR3 totals 17 residues. From germline, CDR1 is SGHTA and CDR2 FQGTGA. The CDR3 region is CASSSLGGLSSYNEQFF. The CDR3 DNA sequence: TGTGCCAGCAGTTCACTTGGGGGCTTAAGCTCCTACAATGAGCAGTTCTTC.

This clone showed up just a few times. The gene calls are TRBV29-1 and TRBJ1-2; no reliable D call. V dropped 4 bases and J dropped 8 bases, with 14 bases sitting between them. Germline CDR1 and CDR2: SQVTM and ANQGSEA. CDR3 length: 12 residues. This CDR3 reads CSVGVSRKGYTF. CDR3 nucleotide sequence: TGCAGCGTTGGGGTTAGCCGGAAGGGCTACACCTTC. Combining the CDR3 with reference TRBV29-1 and TRBJ1-2 gives the whole variable domain SAVISQKPSRDICQRGTSLTIQCQVDSQVTMMFWYRQQPGQSLTLIATANQGSEATYESGFVIDKFPISRPNLTFSTLTVSNMSPEDSSIYLCSVGVSRKGYTFGSGTRLTVV.